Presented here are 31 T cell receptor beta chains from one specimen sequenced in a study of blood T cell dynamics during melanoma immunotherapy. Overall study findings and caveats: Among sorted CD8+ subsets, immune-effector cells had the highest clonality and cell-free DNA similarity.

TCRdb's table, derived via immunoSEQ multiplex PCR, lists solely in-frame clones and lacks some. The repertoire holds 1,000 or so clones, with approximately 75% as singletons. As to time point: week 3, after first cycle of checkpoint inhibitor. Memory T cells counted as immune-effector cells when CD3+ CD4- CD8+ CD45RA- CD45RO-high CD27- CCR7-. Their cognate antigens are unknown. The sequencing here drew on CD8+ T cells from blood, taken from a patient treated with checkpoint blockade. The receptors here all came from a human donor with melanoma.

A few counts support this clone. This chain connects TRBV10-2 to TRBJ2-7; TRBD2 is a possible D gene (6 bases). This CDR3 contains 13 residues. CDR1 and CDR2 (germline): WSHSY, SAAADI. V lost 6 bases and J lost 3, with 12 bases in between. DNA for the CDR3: TGCGCCAGCAGGCCGGGACTCTACTACGAGCAGTACTTC. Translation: CASRPGLYYEQYF.

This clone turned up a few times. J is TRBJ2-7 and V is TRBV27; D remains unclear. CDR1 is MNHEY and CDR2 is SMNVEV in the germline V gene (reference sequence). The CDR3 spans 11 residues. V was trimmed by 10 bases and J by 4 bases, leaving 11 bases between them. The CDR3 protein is CATTWGYEQYF. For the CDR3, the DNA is TGTGCCACCACCTGGGGTTACGAGCAGTACTTC.

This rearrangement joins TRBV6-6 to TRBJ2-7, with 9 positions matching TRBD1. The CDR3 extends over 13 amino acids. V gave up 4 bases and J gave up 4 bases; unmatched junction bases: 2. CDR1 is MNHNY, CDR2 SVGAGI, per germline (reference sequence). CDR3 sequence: CASSSGQGYEQYF. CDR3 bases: TGTGCCAGCAGTTCGGGACAGGGATACGAGCAGTACTTC.

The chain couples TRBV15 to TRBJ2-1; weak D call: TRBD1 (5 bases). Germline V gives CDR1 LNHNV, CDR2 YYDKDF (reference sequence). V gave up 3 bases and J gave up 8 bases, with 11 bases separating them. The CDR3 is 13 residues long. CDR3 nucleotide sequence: TGTGCCACCAGCAGGTCAGGGTTCGATGAGCAGTTCTTC. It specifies CATSRSGFDEQFF.

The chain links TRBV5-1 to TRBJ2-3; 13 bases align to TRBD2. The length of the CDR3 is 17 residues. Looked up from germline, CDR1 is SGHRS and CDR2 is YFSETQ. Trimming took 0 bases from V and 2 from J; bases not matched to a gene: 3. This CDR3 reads CASSLGGLAGNTDTQYF. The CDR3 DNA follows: TGCGCCAGCAGCTTGGGGGGACTAGCGGGAAACACAGATACGCAGTATTTT.

The CDR3 here is CASSLGGLAVGNEQFF. The CDR3 DNA sequence: TGTGCCAGCAGCTTGGGAGGCCTAGCTGTTGGCAATGAGCAGTTCTTC. This chain links TRBV5-6 with TRBJ2-1; D is possibly TRBD2 (5 bases). The germline CDR1 and CDR2 sequences are SGHDT and YYEEEE. Trimming stripped 0 bases from V and 6 bases from J, with 16 bases between. The CDR3 extends over 16 amino acids.

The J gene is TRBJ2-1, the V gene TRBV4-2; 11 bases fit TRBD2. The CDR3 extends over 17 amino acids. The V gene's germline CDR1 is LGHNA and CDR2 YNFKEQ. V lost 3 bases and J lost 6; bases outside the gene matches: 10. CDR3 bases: TGTGCCAGCAGCCAGGATATAGCGGGAGGGAGGGGCAATGAGCAGTTCTTC. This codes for CASSQDIAGGRGNEQFF.

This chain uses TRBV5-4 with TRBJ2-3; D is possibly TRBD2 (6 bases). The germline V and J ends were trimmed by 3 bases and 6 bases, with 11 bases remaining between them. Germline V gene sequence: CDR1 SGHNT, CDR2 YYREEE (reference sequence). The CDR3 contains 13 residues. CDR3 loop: CASSSHGGDTQYF. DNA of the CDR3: TGTGCCAGCAGCTCGCATGGGGGGGATACGCAGTATTTT.

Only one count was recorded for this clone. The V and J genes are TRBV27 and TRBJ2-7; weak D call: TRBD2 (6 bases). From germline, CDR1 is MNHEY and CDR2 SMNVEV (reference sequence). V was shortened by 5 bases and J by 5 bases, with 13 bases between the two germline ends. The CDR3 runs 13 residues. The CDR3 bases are TGTGCCAGCAGTACCCGGGGGTCCCACGAGCAGTACTTC. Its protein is CASSTRGSHEQYF.

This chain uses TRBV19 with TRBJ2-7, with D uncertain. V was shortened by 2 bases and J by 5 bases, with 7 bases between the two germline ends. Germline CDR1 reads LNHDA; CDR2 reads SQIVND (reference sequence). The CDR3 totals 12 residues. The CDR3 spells CASSIIGDEQYF. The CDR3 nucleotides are TGTGCCAGTAGTATAATAGGCGACGAGCAGTACTTC.

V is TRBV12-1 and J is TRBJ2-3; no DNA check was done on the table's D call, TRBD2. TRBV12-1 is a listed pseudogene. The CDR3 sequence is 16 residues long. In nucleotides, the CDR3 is TGTGCCAGCAACTCGAAGGGGGGGACTATCACAGATACGCAGTATTTT. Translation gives CASNSKGGTITDTQYF.

CDR3 nucleotide sequence: TGCGCCAGCAGTCCCCCGGGACACCTTTTTGGGCAGTACTTC. Encoded protein: CASSPPGHLFGQYF. The genes are TRBV23-1 and TRBJ2-7, with D possibly TRBD1 on 6 matching bases. TRBV23-1 falls under the ORF class, with uncertain function. The CDR3 has 14 amino acids. Trimming left V 4 bases short and J 9 bases short, with 19 bases between.

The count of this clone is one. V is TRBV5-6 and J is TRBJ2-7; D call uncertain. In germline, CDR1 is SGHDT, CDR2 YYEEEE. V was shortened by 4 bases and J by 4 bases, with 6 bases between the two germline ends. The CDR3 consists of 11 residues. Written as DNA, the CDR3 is TGTGCCAGCAGCGACCGGTACGAGCAGTACTTC. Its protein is CASSDRYEQYF.

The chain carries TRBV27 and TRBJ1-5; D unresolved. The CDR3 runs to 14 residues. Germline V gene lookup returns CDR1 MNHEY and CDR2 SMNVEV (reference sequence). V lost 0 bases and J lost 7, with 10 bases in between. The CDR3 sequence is CASSLSAGSQPQHF. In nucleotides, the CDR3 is TGTGCCAGCAGTTTATCAGCAGGTTCACAGCCCCAGCATTTT.

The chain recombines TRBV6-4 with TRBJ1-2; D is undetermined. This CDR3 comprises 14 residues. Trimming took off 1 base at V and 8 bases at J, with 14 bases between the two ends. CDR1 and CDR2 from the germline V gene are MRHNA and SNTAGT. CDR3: CASSDYPGIEGYTF. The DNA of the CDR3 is TGTGCCAGCAGTGACTACCCGGGTATAGAAGGCTACACCTTC.

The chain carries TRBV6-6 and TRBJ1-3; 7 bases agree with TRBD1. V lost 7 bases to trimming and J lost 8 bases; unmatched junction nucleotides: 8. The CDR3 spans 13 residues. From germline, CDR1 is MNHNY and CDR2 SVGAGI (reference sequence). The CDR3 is CASISDRPDTIYF. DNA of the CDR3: TGTGCCAGCATCTCGGACAGGCCGGACACCATATATTTT.

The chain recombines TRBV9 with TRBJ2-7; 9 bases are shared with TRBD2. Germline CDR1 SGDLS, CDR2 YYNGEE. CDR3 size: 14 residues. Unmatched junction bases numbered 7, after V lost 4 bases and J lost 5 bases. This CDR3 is CASSRAGGWDEQYF. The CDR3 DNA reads TGTGCCAGCAGCCGAGCGGGAGGATGGGACGAGCAGTACTTC. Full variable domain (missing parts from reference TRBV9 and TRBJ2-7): DSGVTQTPKHLITATGQRVTLRCSPRSGDLSVYWYQQSLDQGLQFLIQYYNGEERAKGNILERFSAQQFPDLHSELNLSSLELGDSALYFCASSRAGGWDEQYFGPGTRLTVT.

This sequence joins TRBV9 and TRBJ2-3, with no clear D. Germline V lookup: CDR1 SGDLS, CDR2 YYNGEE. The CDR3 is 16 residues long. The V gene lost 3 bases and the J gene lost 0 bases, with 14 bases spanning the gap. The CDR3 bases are TGTGCCAGCAGCGCCGCGGCCGGATTTAGCACAGATACGCAGTATTTT. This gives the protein CASSAAAGFSTDTQYF.

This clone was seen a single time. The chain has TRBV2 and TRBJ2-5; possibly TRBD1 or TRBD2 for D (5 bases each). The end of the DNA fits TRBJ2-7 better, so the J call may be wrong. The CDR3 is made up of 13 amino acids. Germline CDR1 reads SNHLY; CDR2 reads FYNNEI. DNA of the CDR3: TGTGCCAGCACCCCGGGGCCCGCCTACGAGCAGTACTTC. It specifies CASTPGPAYEQYF.

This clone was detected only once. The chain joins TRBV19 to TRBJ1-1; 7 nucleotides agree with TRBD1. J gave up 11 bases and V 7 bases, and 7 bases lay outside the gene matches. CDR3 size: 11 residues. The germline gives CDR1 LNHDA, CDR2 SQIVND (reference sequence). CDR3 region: CASKEGRGAFF. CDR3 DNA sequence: TGTGCCAGTAAGGAGGGCAGGGGGGCTTTCTTT. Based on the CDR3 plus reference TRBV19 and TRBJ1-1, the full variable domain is DGGITQSPKYLFRKEGQNVTLSCEQNLNHDAMYWYRQDPGQGLRLIYYSQIVNDFQKGDIAEGYSVSREKKESFPLTVTSAQKNPTAFYLCASKEGRGAFFGQGTRLTVV.

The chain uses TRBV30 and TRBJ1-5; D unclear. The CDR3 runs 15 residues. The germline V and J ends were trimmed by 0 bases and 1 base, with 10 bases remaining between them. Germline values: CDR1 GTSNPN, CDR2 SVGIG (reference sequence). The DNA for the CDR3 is TGTGCCTGGAGTGTACCTGGGTTAAGCAATCAGCCCCAGCATTTT. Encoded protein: CAWSVPGLSNQPQHF.

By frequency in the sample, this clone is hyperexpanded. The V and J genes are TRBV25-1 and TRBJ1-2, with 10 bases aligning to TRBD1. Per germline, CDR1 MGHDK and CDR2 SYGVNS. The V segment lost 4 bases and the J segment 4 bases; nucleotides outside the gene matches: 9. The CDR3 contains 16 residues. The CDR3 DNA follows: TGTGCCAGCAGTGGAACTGCCGGGACAGGGGTCTATGGCTACACCTTC. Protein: CASSGTAGTGVYGYTF.

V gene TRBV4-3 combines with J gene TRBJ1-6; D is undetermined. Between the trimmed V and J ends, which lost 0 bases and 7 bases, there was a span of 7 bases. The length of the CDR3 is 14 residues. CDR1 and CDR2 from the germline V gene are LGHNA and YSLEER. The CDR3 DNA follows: TGCGCCAGCAGCCAAGATTCGGTGAATTCACCCCTCCACTTT. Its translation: CASSQDSVNSPLHF.

CDR3 sequence: CASSFDHSNQPQHF. The CDR3 bases are TGTGCCAGCAGCTTCGATCATAGCAATCAGCCCCAGCATTTT. The genes are TRBV6-5 and TRBJ1-5; D is unresolved. Germline lookup yields CDR1 MNHEY and CDR2 SVGAGI. The CDR3 loop spans 14 amino acids. The V and J ends lost 6 bases and 0 bases respectively, with 9 bases between them.

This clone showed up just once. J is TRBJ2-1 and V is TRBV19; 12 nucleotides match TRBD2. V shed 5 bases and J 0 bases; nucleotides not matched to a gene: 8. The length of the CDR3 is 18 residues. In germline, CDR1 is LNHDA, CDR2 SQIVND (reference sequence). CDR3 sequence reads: CASSSGLAGLSSYNEQFF. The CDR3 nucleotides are TGTGCCAGTAGTTCAGGACTAGCGGGGCTAAGCTCCTACAATGAGCAGTTCTTC.

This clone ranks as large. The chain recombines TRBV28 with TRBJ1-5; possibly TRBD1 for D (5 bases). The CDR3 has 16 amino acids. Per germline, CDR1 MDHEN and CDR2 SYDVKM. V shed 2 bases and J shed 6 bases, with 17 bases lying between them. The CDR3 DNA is TGTGCCAGCAGTTTAAGGGCAGGGTCTGCCGTTCAGCCCCAGCATTTT. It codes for CASSLRAGSAVQPQHF.

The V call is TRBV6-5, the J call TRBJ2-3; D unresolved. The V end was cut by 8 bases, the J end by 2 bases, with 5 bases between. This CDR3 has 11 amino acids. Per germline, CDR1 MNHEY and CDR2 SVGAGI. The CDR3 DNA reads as TGTGCCAGCGGGATCACAGATACGCAGTATTTT. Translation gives CASGITDTQYF.

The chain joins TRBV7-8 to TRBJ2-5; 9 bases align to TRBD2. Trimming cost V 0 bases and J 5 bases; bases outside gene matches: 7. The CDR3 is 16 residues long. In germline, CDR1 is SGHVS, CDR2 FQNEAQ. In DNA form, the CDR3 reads TGTGCCAGCAGCTTAGCTGGGGCGGGAGGGGTGGAGACCCAGTACTTC. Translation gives CASSLAGAGGVETQYF.

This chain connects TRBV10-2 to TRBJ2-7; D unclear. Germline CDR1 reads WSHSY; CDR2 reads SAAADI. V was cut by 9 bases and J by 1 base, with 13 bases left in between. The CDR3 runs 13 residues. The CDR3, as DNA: TGCGCCAGTTCTTCTGGGCGGTCCTACGAGCAGTACTTC. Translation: CASSSGRSYEQYF.

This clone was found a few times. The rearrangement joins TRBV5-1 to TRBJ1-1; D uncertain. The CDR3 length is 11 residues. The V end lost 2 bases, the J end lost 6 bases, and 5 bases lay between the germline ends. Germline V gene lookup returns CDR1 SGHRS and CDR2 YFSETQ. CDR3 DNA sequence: TGCGCCAGCAGCTTAGGAGCTGAAGCTTTCTTT. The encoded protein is CASSLGAEAFF.

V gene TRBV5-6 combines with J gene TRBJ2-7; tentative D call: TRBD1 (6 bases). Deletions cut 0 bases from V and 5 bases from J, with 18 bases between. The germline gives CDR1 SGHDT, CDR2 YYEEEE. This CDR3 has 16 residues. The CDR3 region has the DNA TGTGCCAGCAGCTTGGCTACAGGGTGGTGGGGTAACGAGCAGTACTTC. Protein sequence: CASSLATGWWGNEQYF.